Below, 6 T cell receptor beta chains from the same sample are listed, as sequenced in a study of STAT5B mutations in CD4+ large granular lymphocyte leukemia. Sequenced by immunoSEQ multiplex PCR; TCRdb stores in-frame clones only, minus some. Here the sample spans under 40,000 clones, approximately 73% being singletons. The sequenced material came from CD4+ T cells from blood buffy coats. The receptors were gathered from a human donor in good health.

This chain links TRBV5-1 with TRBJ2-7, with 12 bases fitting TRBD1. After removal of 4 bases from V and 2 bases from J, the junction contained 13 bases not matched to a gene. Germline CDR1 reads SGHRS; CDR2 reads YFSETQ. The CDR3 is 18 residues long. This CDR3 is CASSRGQGAAGGTYEQYF. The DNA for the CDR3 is TGCGCCAGCAGCCGGGGACAGGGGGCGGCGGGAGGAACCTACGAGCAGTACTTC.

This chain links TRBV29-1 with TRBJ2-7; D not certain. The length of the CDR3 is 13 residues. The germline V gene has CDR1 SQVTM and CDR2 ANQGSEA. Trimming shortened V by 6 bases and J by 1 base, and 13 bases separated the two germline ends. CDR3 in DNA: TGCAGCGTCTCCCTCCATGGATCCTACGAGCAGTACTTC. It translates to CSVSLHGSYEQYF.

The CDR3 reads CASSLGGASFGYTF. CDR3 DNA sequence: TGTGCCAGCAGCTTGGGGGGGGCGTCTTTCGGCTACACCTTC. The V and J genes are TRBV7-8 and TRBJ1-2; D is perhaps TRBD1 (6 bases). Between the trimmed V and J ends, which lost 3 bases and 8 bases, there was a span of 16 bases. The CDR3 sequence is 14 residues long. Germline V lookup: CDR1 SGHVS, CDR2 FQNEAQ.

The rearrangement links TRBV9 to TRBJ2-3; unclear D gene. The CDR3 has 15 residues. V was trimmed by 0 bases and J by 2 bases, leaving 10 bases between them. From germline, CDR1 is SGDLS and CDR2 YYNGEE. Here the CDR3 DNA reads TGTGCCAGCAGCGTAGATGGCAGATTCACAGATACGCAGTATTTT. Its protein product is CASSVDGRFTDTQYF.

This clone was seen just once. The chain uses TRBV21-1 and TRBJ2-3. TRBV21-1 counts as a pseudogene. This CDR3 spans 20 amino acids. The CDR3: CASSKDYARHPSKHTDTQYF. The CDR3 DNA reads TGTGCCAGCAGCAAAGATTACGCTCGGCATCCCAGCAAGCACACAGATACGCAGTATTTT.

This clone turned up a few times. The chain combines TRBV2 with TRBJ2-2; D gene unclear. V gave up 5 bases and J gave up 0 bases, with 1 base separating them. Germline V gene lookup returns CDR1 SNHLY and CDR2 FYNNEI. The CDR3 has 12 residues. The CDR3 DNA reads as TGTGCCAGCAGTCCGAACACCGGGGAGCTGTTTTTT. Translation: CASSPNTGELFF.